This entry describes one T cell receptor beta chain. Its cognate antigen is unknown. This record comes from a study of Tregs in tolerant kidney transplant recipients. Notes on the study in general: No direct test of biological reproducibility was done here.

TCRdb keeps only in-frame clones here, not all; method: immunoSEQ multiplex PCR. Of fewer than 80,000 clones in the sample, more than 95% are singletons; the top ten hold 0.34%. CDR3 length equals 16 residues. Trimming removed 9 bases from V and 6 bases from J; junction bases left unmatched: 10. Germline V CDR1 and CDR2: LNHDA, SQIVND (reference sequence). The rearrangement links TRBV19 to TRBJ2-2, with 13 bases lining up with TRBD2. The sequencing used Tregs from blood, collected before the transplant. The sequence came from a human donor who received a combined kidney and bone marrow transplant. The CDR3 coding sequence is TGTGCCAGCCAAATTGGGACTAGCGGGGTCGCCGGGGAGCTGTTTTTT. It yields the protein CASQIGTSGVAGELFF.